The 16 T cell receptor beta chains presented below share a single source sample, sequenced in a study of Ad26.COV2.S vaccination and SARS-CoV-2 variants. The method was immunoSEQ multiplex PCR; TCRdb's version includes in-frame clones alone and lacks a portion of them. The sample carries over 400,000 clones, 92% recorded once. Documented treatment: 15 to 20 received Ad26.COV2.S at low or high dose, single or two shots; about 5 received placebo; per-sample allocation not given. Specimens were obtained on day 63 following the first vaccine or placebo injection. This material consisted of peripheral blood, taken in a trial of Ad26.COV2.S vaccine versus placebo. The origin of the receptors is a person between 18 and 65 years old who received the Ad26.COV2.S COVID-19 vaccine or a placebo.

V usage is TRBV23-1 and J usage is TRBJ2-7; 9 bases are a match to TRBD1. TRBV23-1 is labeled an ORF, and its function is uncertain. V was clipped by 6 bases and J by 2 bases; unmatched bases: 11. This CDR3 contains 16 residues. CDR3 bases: TGCGCCAGCAGCCCACTCCGGGACAGGGAGACCTACGAGCAGTACTTC. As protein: CASSPLRDRETYEQYF.

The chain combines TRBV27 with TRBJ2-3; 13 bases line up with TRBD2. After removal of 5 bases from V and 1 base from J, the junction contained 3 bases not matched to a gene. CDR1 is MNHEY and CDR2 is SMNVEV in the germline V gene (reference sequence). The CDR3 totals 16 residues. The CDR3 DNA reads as TGTGCCAGCAGTATCGGGACTAGCGGGGGCACAGATACGCAGTATTTT. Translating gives CASSIGTSGGTDTQYF.

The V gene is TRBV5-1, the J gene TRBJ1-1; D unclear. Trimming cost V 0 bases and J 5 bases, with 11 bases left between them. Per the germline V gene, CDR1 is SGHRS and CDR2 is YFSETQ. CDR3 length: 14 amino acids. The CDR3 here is CASSLEDSNTEAFF. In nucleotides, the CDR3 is TGCGCCAGCAGCTTGGAGGATTCAAATACTGAAGCTTTCTTT.

CDR3 loop: CASTHDGETQYF. As DNA, the CDR3 is TGCGCCAGCACCCATGATGGCGAGACCCAGTACTTC. The V gene is TRBV4-1, the J gene TRBJ2-5, with no clear D. The CDR3 is 12 residues long. Trimming stripped 7 bases from V and 5 bases from J, with 11 bases between. Looked up from germline, CDR1 is MGHRA and CDR2 is YSYEKL.

CDR3: CASSLFGLGTDTQYF. For the CDR3, the DNA is TGTGCCAGCAGTTTGTTTGGACTGGGCACAGATACGCAGTATTTT. The chain couples TRBV27 to TRBJ2-3; TRBD2 might be the D (5 bases). Trimming took off 3 bases at V and 1 base at J, with 11 bases between the two ends. Per germline, CDR1 MNHEY and CDR2 SMNVEV (reference sequence). This CDR3 contains 15 residues.

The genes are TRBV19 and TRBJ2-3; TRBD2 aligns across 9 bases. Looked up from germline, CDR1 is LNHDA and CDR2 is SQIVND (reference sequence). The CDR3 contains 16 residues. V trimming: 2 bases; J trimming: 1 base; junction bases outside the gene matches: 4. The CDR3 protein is CASSIPRGGGTDTQYF. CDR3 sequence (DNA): TGTGCCAGTAGTATACCGCGGGGGGGCGGCACAGATACGCAGTATTTT.

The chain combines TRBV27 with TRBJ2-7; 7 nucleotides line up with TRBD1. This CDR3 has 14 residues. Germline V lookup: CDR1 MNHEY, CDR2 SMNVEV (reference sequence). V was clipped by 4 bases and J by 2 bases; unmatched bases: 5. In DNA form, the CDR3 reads TGTGCCAGCAGTTCTCGACAGGGACCCTACGAGCAGTACTTC. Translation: CASSSRQGPYEQYF.

CDR3 bases: TGTGCCAGCAGCTTTAGAGGGCCAACGAACACTGAAGCTTTCTTT. As protein: CASSFRGPTNTEAFF. The chain is built from TRBV11-2 and TRBJ1-1, with D unclear. CDR3 length: 15 residues. V gave up 3 bases and J gave up 1 base, with 12 bases separating them. Germline lookup yields CDR1 SGHAT and CDR2 FQNNGV.

This CDR3 reads CASSLAPTGYTDTQYF. CDR3 nucleotide sequence: TGCGCCAGCAGCTTGGCTCCGACGGGATACACAGATACGCAGTATTTT. The rearrangement uses TRBV5-1 and TRBJ2-3; D perhaps matches TRBD2 (5 bases). Trimming left V 0 bases short and J 2 bases short, with 13 bases between. The CDR3 is made up of 16 amino acids. Germline CDR1 is SGHRS and CDR2 is YFSETQ.

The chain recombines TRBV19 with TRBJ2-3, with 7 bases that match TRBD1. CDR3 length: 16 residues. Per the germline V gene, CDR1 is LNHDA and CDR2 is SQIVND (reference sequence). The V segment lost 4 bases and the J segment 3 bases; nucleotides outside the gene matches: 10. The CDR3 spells CASSTTGKGITDTQYF. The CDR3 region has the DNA TGTGCCAGTAGTACGACAGGGAAAGGCATAACAGATACGCAGTATTTT.

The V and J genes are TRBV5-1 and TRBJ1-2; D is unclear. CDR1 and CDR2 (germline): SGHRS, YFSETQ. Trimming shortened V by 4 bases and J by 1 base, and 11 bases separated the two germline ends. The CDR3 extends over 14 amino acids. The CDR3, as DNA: TGCGCCAGCAGCACTCGGTATCGTAACTATGGCTACACCTTC. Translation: CASSTRYRNYGYTF.

The CDR3 sequence is CASRETGFEQYF. The CDR3 nucleotides are TGTGCCAGCAGAGAGACAGGTTTCGAGCAGTACTTC. The V and J genes are TRBV28 and TRBJ2-7, with D tentatively TRBD1 (6 bases). The V gene's germline CDR1 is MDHEN and CDR2 SYDVKM. The CDR3 extends over 12 amino acids. Trimming shortened V by 6 bases and J by 6 bases, and 12 bases separated the two germline ends.

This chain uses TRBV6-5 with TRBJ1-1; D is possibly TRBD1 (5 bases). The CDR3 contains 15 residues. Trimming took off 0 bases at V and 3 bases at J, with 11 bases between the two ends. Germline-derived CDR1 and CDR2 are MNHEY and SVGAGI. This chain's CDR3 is CASSYSGGGHTEAFF. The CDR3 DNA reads TGTGCCAGCAGTTACTCTGGGGGAGGACACACTGAAGCTTTCTTT.

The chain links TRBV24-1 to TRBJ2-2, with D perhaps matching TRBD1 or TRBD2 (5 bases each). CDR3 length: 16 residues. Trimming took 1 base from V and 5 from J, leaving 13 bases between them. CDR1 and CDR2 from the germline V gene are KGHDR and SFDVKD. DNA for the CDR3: TGTGCCACCAGTGATTTTGGGGCAGGGAGAACCGGGGAGCTGTTTTTT. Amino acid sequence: CATSDFGAGRTGELFF.

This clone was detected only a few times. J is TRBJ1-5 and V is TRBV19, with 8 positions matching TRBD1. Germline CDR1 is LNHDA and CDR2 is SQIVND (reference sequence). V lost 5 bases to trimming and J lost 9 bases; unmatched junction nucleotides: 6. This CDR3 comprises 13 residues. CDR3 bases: TGTGCCAGTAGTGGACAGGGCCTCGGGCCCCAGCATTTT. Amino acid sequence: CASSGQGLGPQHF.

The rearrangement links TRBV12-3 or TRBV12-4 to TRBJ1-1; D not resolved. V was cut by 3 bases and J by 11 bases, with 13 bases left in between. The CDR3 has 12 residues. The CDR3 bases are TGTGCCAGCAGTTTTATCCCCGGTAGGGCTTTCTTT. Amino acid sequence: CASSFIPGRAFF.